Given below is one T cell receptor beta chain in context. Its antigen is unknown. Assay used: immunoSEQ multiplex PCR; TCRdb lists only in-frame clones, some missing. The sample contains about 2.1 million clones, around 93% of which appear only once. The record originates from a study of shared clonotypes between healthy human individuals. General study points: Sorted-subset sequencing was shown by rarefaction to be incomplete despite large depth. Sharing of clonotypes among donors was expected to vary with sequencing depth. The study drew on few donors, limiting represented genetic and exposure-history diversity. Generation probabilities of non-shared clonotypes were lower (relative to those shared by all four donors).

The CDR3 spans 13 residues. The germline gives CDR1 LNHDA, CDR2 SQIVND (reference sequence). V shed 4 bases, J shed 7 bases, and the junction held 5 bases outside the gene matches. Naivety among CD8 cells was defined by CD45RO negativity and positive CCR7 selection, thereby excluding terminally differentiated effector memory CD45RA+ cells. This chain uses TRBV19 with TRBJ2-7; 9 bases agree with TRBD1. Sequences were obtained from naive CD8+ T cells from PBMCs. This TCR was sampled from a man younger than 35 in good health. Some clones in this sample may be carry-over from other donors' samples. The CDR3 coding sequence is TGTGCCAGTAGTAGCTCGACAGGGGGAGAGCAGTACTTC. Its translation is CASSSSTGGEQYF.